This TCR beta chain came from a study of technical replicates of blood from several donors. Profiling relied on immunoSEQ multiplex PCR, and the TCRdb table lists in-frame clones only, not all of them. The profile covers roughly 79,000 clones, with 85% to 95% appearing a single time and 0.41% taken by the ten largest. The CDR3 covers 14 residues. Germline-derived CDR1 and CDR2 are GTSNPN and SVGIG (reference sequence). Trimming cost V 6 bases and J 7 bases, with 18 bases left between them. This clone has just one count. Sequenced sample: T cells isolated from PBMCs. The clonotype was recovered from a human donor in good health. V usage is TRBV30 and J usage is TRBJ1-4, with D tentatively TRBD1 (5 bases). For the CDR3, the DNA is TGTGCCTGTGTTGACCCGGGGGTCGGTGAAAAACTGTTTTTT. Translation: CACVDPGVGEKLFF.